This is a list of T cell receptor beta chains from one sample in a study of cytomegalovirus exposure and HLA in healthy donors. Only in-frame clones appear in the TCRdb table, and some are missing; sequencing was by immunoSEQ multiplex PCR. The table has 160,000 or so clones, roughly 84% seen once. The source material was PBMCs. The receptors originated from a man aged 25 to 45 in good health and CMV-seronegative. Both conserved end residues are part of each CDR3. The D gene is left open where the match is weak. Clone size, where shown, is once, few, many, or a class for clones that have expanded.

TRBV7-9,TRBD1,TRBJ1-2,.,CASSSRTGKFGYTF,TGTGCCAGCAGCAGCCGGACAGGGAAGTTTGGCTACACCTTC
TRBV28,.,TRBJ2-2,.,CASSLFRLVPGELFF,TGTGCCAGCAGTTTATTCCGACTAGTCCCCGGGGAGCTGTTTTTT
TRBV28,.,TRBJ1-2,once,CASSPLSSGPHRANYGYTF,TGTGCCAGCAGTCCCCTTAGCTCAGGGCCACATAGAGCTAACTATGGCTACACCTTC
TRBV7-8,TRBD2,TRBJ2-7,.,CASSSTRTSGNLYEQYF,TGTGCCAGCAGCTCTACCAGGACTAGCGGGAACCTCTACGAGCAGTACTTC
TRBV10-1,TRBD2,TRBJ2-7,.,CASSPLAGAEQYF,TGCGCCAGCAGCCCTCTAGCGGGGGCCGAGCAGTACTTC
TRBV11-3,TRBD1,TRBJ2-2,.,CASSSLQGATGELFF,TGTGCCAGCAGCTCTTTACAGGGGGCCACCGGGGAGCTGTTTTTT
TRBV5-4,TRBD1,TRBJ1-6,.,CASSIGTGVNSPLHF,TGTGCCAGCAGCATCGGGACAGGGGTCAATTCACCCCTCCACTTT
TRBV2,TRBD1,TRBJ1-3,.,CAGSPGQAHTIYF,TGCGCCGGAAGCCCTGGACAGGCACACACCATATATTTT
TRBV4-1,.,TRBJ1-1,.,CASSQDDSLTEAFF,TGCGCCAGCAGCCAAGACGACAGCCTCACTGAAGCTTTCTTT
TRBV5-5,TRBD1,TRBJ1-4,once,CASSFVVGTGMGEKLFF,TGTGCCAGCAGCTTTGTCGTCGGGACAGGGATGGGTGAAAAACTGTTTTTT
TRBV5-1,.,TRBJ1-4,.,CASSQGGNEKLFF,TGCGCCAGCAGCCAAGGAGGTAATGAAAAACTGTTTTTT
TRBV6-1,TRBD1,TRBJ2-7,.,CASSSGQGLIEQYF,TGTGCCAGCAGCTCGGGACAGGGTTTGATCGAGCAGTACTTC
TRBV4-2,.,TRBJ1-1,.,CASSQDSWTEAFF,TGTGCCAGCAGCCAAGACAGTTGGACTGAAGCTTTCTTT
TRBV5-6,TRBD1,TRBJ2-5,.,CASSTFRQGIEETQYF,TGTGCCAGCAGCACATTCCGACAGGGTATAGAAGAGACCCAGTACTTC
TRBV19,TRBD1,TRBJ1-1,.,CASSIELGTVLNTEAFF,TGTGCCAGTAGTATCGAATTAGGGACAGTCCTGAACACTGAAGCTTTCTTT
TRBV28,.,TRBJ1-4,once,CASTHNEKLFF,TGTGCCAGCACCCATAATGAAAAACTGTTTTTT
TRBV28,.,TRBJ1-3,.,CASLQGIGNTIYF,TGTGCCAGCCTTCAGGGTATTGGAAACACCATATATTTT
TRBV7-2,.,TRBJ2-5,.,CASSLARAGETQYF,TGTGCCAGCAGCTTAGCCAGGGCAGGAGAGACCCAGTACTTC
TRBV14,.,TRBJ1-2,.,CASSLGPNYGYTF,TGTGCCAGCAGCTTGGGGCCTAACTATGGCTACACCTTC
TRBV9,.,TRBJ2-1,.,CASSVGTLSYNEQFF,TGTGCCAGCAGCGTTGGGACTCTCTCCTACAATGAGCAGTTCTTC
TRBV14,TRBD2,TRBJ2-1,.,CASSGLAASSYNEQFF,TGTGCCAGCTCGGGTCTAGCGGCCAGCTCCTACAATGAGCAGTTCTTC
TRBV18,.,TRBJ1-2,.,CASSPQNQQNYGYTF,TGTGCCAGCTCACCCCAGAACCAACAGAACTATGGCTACACCTTC
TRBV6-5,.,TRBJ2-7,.,CASSYLDSYYEQYF,TGTGCCAGCAGTTACCTAGACAGTTACTACGAGCAGTACTTC
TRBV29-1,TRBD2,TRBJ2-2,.,CSVRLAGGFTGELFF,TGCAGCGTCCGACTAGCGGGGGGGTTCACCGGGGAGCTGTTTTTT
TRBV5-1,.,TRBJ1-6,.,CASSPTVLDGSSYNSPLHF,TGCGCCAGCAGCCCGACAGTATTGGACGGAAGCTCCTATAATTCACCCCTCCACTTT
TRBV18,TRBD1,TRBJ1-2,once,CASSPDRGYGYTF,TGTGCCAGCTCACCGGACAGGGGCTATGGCTACACCTTC
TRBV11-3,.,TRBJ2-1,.,CASGWVRDRDEQFF,TGTGCCAGCGGCTGGGTGCGGGATCGGGATGAGCAGTTCTTC
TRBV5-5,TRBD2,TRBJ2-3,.,CASSLLLAGVDTQYF,TGTGCCAGCAGCTTGTTGCTAGCGGGAGTAGATACGCAGTATTTT
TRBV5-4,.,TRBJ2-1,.,CASSFTGYEQFF,TGTGCCAGCAGCTTTACAGGGTATGAGCAGTTCTTC
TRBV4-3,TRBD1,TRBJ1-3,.,CASSQDRQGVFPGNTIYF,TGCGCCAGCAGCCAAGATCGACAGGGTGTTTTTCCTGGAAACACCATATATTTT
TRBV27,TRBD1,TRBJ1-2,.,CASSFDPTGTGGYGYTF,TGTGCCAGCAGTTTCGACCCAACTGGGACAGGGGGCTATGGCTACACCTTC
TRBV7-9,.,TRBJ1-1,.,CASNDEENTEAFF,TGTGCCAGCAATGACGAGGAGAACACTGAAGCTTTCTTT
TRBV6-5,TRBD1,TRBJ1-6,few,CASSYSTGDNSPLHF,TGTGCCAGCAGTTACTCGACAGGGGATAATTCACCCCTCCACTTT
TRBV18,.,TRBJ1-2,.,CASSLIGLTDTNYGYTF,TGTGCCAGCTCACTTATTGGGTTAACAGATACTAACTATGGCTACACCTTC
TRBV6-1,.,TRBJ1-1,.,CASRVDMNTEAFF,TGTGCCAGCAGGGTAGACATGAACACTGAAGCTTTCTTT
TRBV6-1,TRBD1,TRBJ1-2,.,CASSGQGANYGYTF,TGTGCCAGCAGTGGACAGGGTGCTAACTATGGCTACACCTTC
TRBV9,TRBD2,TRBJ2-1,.,CASSVSGRGTYNEQFF,TGTGCCAGCAGCGTCAGCGGGAGAGGGACCTACAATGAGCAGTTCTTC
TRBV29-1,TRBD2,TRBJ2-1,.,CSVALAVEQFF,TGCAGCGTTGCACTAGCGGTTGAGCAGTTCTTC
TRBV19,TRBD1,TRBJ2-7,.,CASSWSVGQGFYEQYF,TGTGCCAGTAGTTGGAGTGTGGGACAGGGATTCTACGAGCAGTACTTC
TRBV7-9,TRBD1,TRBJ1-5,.,CSSSFGQEPQHF,TGTTCCAGCAGTTTCGGACAGGAGCCCCAGCATTTT
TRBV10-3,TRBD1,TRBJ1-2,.,CAISEGTGGIYGYTF,TGTGCCATCAGTGAGGGGACAGGGGGCATCTATGGCTACACCTTC
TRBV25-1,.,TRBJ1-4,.,CASSGKGPPEKLFF,TGTGCCAGCAGTGGCAAGGGGCCCCCAGAAAAACTGTTTTTT
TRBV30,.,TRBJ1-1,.,CAWSVAVRNEAFF,TGTGCCTGGAGTGTCGCAGTACGTAATGAAGCTTTCTTT
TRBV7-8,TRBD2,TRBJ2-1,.,CASSLIGTSGSSGEQFF,TGTGCCAGCAGCTTAATCGGGACTAGCGGCAGCTCTGGTGAGCAGTTCTTC
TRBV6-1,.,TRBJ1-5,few,CASSSGNNQPQHF,TGTGCCAGCAGTTCCGGGAACAATCAGCCCCAGCATTTT
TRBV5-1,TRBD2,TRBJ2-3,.,CASSLYGTSGRMTDTQYF,TGCGCCAGCAGCTTGTACGGGACTAGCGGGAGGATGACAGATACGCAGTATTTT
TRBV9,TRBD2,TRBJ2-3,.,CASSVGTSGRDTQYF,TGTGCCAGCAGCGTAGGGACTAGCGGGAGGGATACGCAGTATTTT
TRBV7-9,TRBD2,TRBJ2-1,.,CASSPRGLAGALYNEQFF,TGTGCCAGCAGCCCCCGGGGGCTAGCGGGGGCCCTTTACAATGAGCAGTTCTTC
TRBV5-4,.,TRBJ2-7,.,CASSYLEGAGGEQYF,TGTGCCAGCAGCTACCTCGAGGGGGCGGGGGGTGAGCAGTACTTC
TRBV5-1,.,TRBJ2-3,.,CASSLVVLGTDTQYF,TGCGCCAGCAGCTTGGTGGTCCTAGGCACAGATACGCAGTATTTT
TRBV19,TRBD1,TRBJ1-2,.,CASSADRASGYTF,TGTGCCAGTAGTGCGGACAGGGCGAGTGGCTACACCTTC
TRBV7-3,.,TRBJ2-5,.,CASSAQIQETQYF,TGTGCCAGCAGCGCACAGATCCAAGAGACCCAGTACTTC
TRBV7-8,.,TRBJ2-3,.,CASSLDLPYREVTDTQYF,TGTGCCAGCAGCTTAGACCTCCCTTATAGGGAGGTCACAGATACGCAGTATTTT
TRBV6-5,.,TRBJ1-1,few,CASSRGRRDTEAFF,TGTGCCAGCAGTCGGGGGAGGCGGGACACTGAAGCTTTCTTT
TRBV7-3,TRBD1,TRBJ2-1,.,CASSFGTHRGPLINEQFF,TGTGCCAGCAGCTTCGGCACTCACAGGGGGCCCCTAATAAATGAGCAGTTCTTC
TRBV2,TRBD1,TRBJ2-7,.,CASSDGTGAEQYF,TGTGCCAGCAGTGATGGGACAGGGGCCGAGCAGTACTTC
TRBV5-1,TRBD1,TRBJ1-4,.,CASRVPRDSQDEKLFF,TGCGCCAGCAGAGTCCCCCGGGACAGTCAGGATGAAAAACTGTTTTTT
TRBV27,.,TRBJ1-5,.,CASSPRGGTQPQHF,TGTGCCAGCAGTCCCCGGGGAGGGACTCAGCCCCAGCATTTT
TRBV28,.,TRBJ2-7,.,CASSLGAGELDEQYF,TGTGCCAGCAGTTTGGGGGCGGGAGAATTGGACGAGCAGTACTTC